The 27 T cell receptor beta chains reported below all come from one sample, sequenced in a study of T cells after yellow fever vaccination. Each CDR3 protein is one row after TCRdb ran MiXCR on the 5' RACE reads. The sample yields around 350,000 distinct CDR3 sequences, 6.2% seen once. The sample consisted of PBMCs, taken 5 days after the yellow fever booster vaccination. The source of these receptors is a man younger than 45 who received the YFV17D yellow fever vaccine.

This clonotype occurred a few times. The chain joins TRBV7-8 to TRBJ2-1; tentatively, D is TRBD1 (7 bases). CDR1 SGHVS and CDR2 FQNEAQ come from the germline V gene. CDR3 length: 17 amino acids. Trimming took 5 bases from V and 6 from J, leaving 23 bases between them. The CDR3 DNA reads TGTGCCAGCAGCCCCAAGTGGAGGGGGCCGGCGGTCAATGAGCAGTTCTTC. Translating gives CASSPKWRGPAVNEQFF.

This clonotype was seen a few times. The chain recombines TRBV11-1 with TRBJ2-7; possibly TRBD1 or TRBD2 for D (9 bases each). CDR3 length equals 18 residues. Germline V CDR1 and CDR2: SGHAT, FQDESV (reference sequence). The ends were cut back, 3 bases at V and 3 bases at J, with 24 bases in the middle. This CDR3 reads CASSFGTGQAGGFYEQYF. The CDR3 nucleotides read TGTGCCAGCAGCTTTGGGACAGGGCAAGCGGGAGGTTTCTACGAGCAGTACTTC. Based on the CDR3 plus reference TRBV11-1 and TRBJ2-7, the full variable domain is EAEVAQSPRYKITEKSQAVAFWCDPISGHATLYWYRQILGQGPELLVQFQDESVVDDSQLPKDRFSAERLKGVDSTLKIQPAELGDSAMYLCASSFGTGQAGGFYEQYFGPGTRLTVT.

There are a few counts of this clonotype. The chain combines TRBV18 with TRBJ2-7; TRBD2 might be the D (6 bases). Trimming shortened V by 3 bases and J by 13 bases, and 19 bases separated the two germline ends. The CDR3 has 13 amino acids. Looked up from germline, CDR1 is KGHSH and CDR2 is LQKENI. CDR3 DNA sequence: TGTGCCAGCTCACCGAACCCCGGGACTGGCGTCTACTTC. Translation gives CASSPNPGTGVYF.

The CDR3 loop is CSASGRVMGGEQFF. CDR3 DNA sequence: TGCAGTGCTAGCGGGAGGGTCATGGGTGGTGAGCAGTTCTTC. This chain connects TRBV20-1 to TRBJ2-1; TRBD2 matches at 8 bases. The junction had 10 bases not matched to a gene; V was cut back by 3 bases and J by 9 bases. CDR3 length: 14 amino acids. From germline, CDR1 is DFQATT and CDR2 SNEGSKA (reference sequence).

This clonotype showed up many times. The chain employs TRBV4-3 and TRBJ2-3; D is unresolved. V shed 0 bases and J shed 3 bases, with 10 bases lying between them. The length of the CDR3 is 15 residues. CDR1 is LGHNA, CDR2 YSLEER, per germline. The CDR3 region is CASSQDAGLTDTQYF. The DNA of the CDR3 is TGCGCCAGCAGCCAAGATGCAGGTTTGACAGATACGCAGTATTTT.

This chain links TRBV4-3 with TRBJ1-4; unclear D gene. Trimming took off 2 bases at V and 6 bases at J, with 10 bases between the two ends. This CDR3 is 14 amino acids long. CDR1 is LGHNA, CDR2 YSLEER, per germline. CDR3 sequence (DNA): TGCGCCAGCAGCCAAAGGTCCTCTGATGAAAAACTGTTTTTT. Its protein is CASSQRSSDEKLFF.

Many counts were recorded for this clonotype. CDR3 amino acids: CASTTGVYAYEQYF. In DNA, the CDR3 is TGTGCCAGCACCACTGGGGTTTACGCCTACGAGCAGTACTTC. This chain joins TRBV5-6 and TRBJ2-7; D is unclear. The V gene lost 6 bases and the J gene lost 2 bases, with 15 bases spanning the gap. The CDR3 is 14 amino acids. Germline V gives CDR1 SGHDT, CDR2 YYEEEE. Full variable domain (outside the CDR3, taken from reference TRBV5-6 and TRBJ2-7): DAGVTQSPTHLIKTRGQQVTLRCSPKSGHDTVSWYQQALGQGPQFIFQYYEEEERQRGNFPDRFSGHQFPNYSSELNVNALLLGDSALYLCASTTGVYAYEQYFGPGTRLTVT.

Written as DNA, the CDR3 is TGTGCCACCAGCAGGGGACAGGGGAGCACAGATACGCAGTATTTT. It is translated as CATSRGQGSTDTQYF. The chain combines TRBV15 with TRBJ2-3; 10 positions match TRBD1. The CDR3 spans 15 residues. The germline V gene has CDR1 LNHNV and CDR2 YYDKDF (reference sequence). The V segment lost 3 bases and the J segment 0 bases; nucleotides outside the gene matches: 0.

This clonotype appeared a few times. The rearrangement joins TRBV12-3 or TRBV12-4 to TRBJ2-4; TRBD2 aligns across 8 bases. There are 17 residues in the CDR3. Losses at the gene ends were 3 bases for V and 1 base for J; bases not matched to a gene: 8. CDR3 region: CASSLSGGVLAKNIQYF. For the CDR3, the DNA is TGTGCCAGCAGTTTGTCGGGGGGGGTGCTTGCCAAAAACATTCAGTACTTC.

This clonotype was seen a few times. CDR3 nucleotides: TGTGCCAGCAGTTCTACAGGGGGTTTGGTCTACGAGCAGTACTTC. Its protein is CASSSTGGLVYEQYF. This chain uses TRBV12-3 or TRBV12-4 with TRBJ2-7; 8 nucleotides line up with TRBD1. V lost 4 bases and J lost 3; bases outside the gene matches: 8. The CDR3 totals 15 residues.

This clonotype has only a few counts. This chain connects TRBV30 to TRBJ2-2; D gene unclear. Trimming removed 5 bases from V and 1 base from J, with 2 bases in between. The CDR3 consists of 11 residues. Germline lookup yields CDR1 GTSNPN and CDR2 SVGIG (reference sequence). The CDR3 coding sequence is TGTGCCTGGCAGAACACCGGGGAGCTGTTTTTT. It codes for CAWQNTGELFF.

This clonotype occurred a few times. The chain recombines TRBV6-2 or TRBV6-3 with TRBJ2-7, with 7 bases matching TRBD2. Germline CDR1 is MNHEY and CDR2 is SVGEGT. The CDR3 consists of 12 residues. The V segment lost 6 bases and the J segment 4 bases; nucleotides outside the gene matches: 3. This chain's CDR3 is CASRLASYEQYF. The DNA for the CDR3 is TGTGCCAGCAGACTAGCGAGTTACGAGCAGTACTTC.

This clonotype occurred many times. The chain couples TRBV7-2 to TRBJ2-7; tentatively, D is TRBD2 (5 bases). V was trimmed by 0 bases and J by 0 bases, leaving 12 bases between them. The germline CDR1 and CDR2 sequences are SGHTA and FQGNSA. The CDR3 loop spans 16 amino acids. The CDR3 DNA reads as TGTGCCAGCAGCTTAGCCTCTAGCCTACTCTCCTACGAGCAGTACTTC. It codes for CASSLASSLLSYEQYF.

The chain links TRBV10-2 to TRBJ1-1, with D possibly TRBD1 on 6 matching bases. V lost 7 bases, J lost 0 bases, and 12 bases lay in between. CDR3 length: 14 amino acids. Germline CDR1 reads WSHSY; CDR2 reads SAAADI. CDR3 coding DNA: TGCGCCAGCAAATGGACAGTTGTGAACACTGAAGCTTTCTTT. Amino acid sequence: CASKWTVVNTEAFF.

This clonotype was seen only a few times. The rearrangement uses TRBV27 and TRBJ2-7, with D uncertain. The CDR3 has 16 residues. The ends were cut back, 5 bases at V and 2 bases at J, with 19 bases in the middle. Germline CDR1 and CDR2: MNHEY and SMNVEV (reference sequence). The CDR3 spells CASSPLPGRATYEQYF. The CDR3 DNA reads as TGTGCCAGCAGTCCCCTCCCGGGTCGAGCCACCTACGAGCAGTACTTC.

This clonotype was seen at least ten times. The chain recombines TRBV15 with TRBJ2-3; 9 bases match TRBD2. CDR1 and CDR2 from the germline V gene are LNHNV and YYDKDF (reference sequence). The CDR3 loop spans 15 amino acids. With 3 bases clipped from V and 2 bases from J, the junction kept 3 bases outside the gene matches. The CDR3 here is CATSRGLADTDTQYF. The CDR3 bases are TGTGCCACCAGCAGGGGACTAGCAGACACAGATACGCAGTATTTT.

This sequence joins TRBV6-1 and TRBJ1-1; D is ambiguous. The CDR3 has 13 amino acids. Trimming removed 6 bases from V and 9 bases from J, with 17 bases in between. Germline V CDR1 and CDR2: MNHNS, SASEGT. The CDR3 sequence is CASSERDVSKAFF. The CDR3 nucleotides are TGTGCCAGCAGCGAACGCGACGTCTCTAAAGCTTTCTTT.

This clonotype was counted at least ten times. The chain is built from TRBV20-1 and TRBJ2-7; D may be TRBD2 (7 bases). CDR3 length: 13 amino acids. V was trimmed by 7 bases and J by 3 bases, leaving 16 bases between them. Germline V gene data show CDR1 as DFQATT and CDR2 as SNEGSKA (reference sequence). CDR3 in amino acids: CSDGGGRNYEQYF. The CDR3 region has the DNA TGCAGTGACGGGGGCGGGAGAAACTACGAGCAGTACTTC.

V and J are TRBV20-1 and TRBJ1-1; 7 nucleotides line up with TRBD1. The CDR3 runs 12 residues. CDR1 and CDR2 from the germline V gene are DFQATT and SNEGSKA (reference sequence). CDR3 amino acids: CSPGQKNTEAFF. CDR3 in DNA: TGCAGCCCGGGACAGAAGAACACTGAAGCTTTCTTT.

This clonotype was counted between two and nine times. The chain links TRBV14 to TRBJ1-2; D is perhaps TRBD1 (5 bases). The CDR3 totals 15 residues. Germline CDR1 reads SGHDN; CDR2 reads FVKESK. V lost 4 bases and J lost 7, with 19 bases in between. CDR3 coding DNA: TGTGCCAGCAGCCCGACCACCTCAGGGCTTGGTGGCTACACCTTC. Translation: CASSPTTSGLGGYTF.

This clonotype was detected once. V is TRBV11-2 and J is TRBJ2-1, with D possibly TRBD2 on 6 matching bases. The CDR3 has 18 amino acids. Per the germline V gene, CDR1 is SGHAT and CDR2 is FQNNGV. Trimming cost V 5 bases and J 5 bases, with 25 bases left between them. This CDR3 reads CASSRLRDSGRLNNEQFF. The CDR3 nucleotides are TGTGCCAGCAGCCGCCTCCGTGACAGCGGGCGTTTGAACAATGAGCAGTTCTTC. The full variable domain, completed using reference TRBV11-2 and TRBJ2-1, is EAGVAQSPRYKIIEKRQSVAFWCNPISGHATLYWYQQILGQGPKLLIQFQNNGVVDDSQLPKDRFSAERLKGVDSTLKIQPAKLEDSAVYLCASSRLRDSGRLNNEQFFGPGTRLTVL.

This clonotype was detected ten times or more. This chain connects TRBV6-1 to TRBJ1-1; unclear D gene. Germline values: CDR1 MNHNS, CDR2 SASEGT. There are 13 residues in the CDR3. V was cut by 4 bases and J by 7 bases, with 13 bases left in between. In DNA, the CDR3 is TGTGCCAGCAGTGCCCTTCTTCGGGTTGAAGCTTTCTTT. Translating gives CASSALLRVEAFF.

Here the CDR3 DNA reads TGTGCCAGCAGCCAATTCCAGAACTACGAGCAGTACTTC. Translated, it gives CASSQFQNYEQYF. The chain is built from TRBV3-1 and TRBJ2-7; D is unclear. Germline V CDR1 and CDR2: LGHDT, YNNKEL (reference sequence). The CDR3 has 13 residues. Trimming took off 2 bases at V and 3 bases at J, with 8 bases between the two ends.

This clonotype appeared many times. CDR3 in amino acids: CASSSGQGYTEAFF. The CDR3, as DNA: TGTGCCAGCAGTTCCGGACAGGGTTACACTGAAGCTTTCTTT. The chain employs TRBV28 and TRBJ1-1; 8 nucleotides match TRBD1. Per germline, CDR1 MDHEN and CDR2 SYDVKM. The CDR3 has 14 amino acids. The V segment lost 4 bases and the J segment 3 bases; nucleotides outside the gene matches: 4.

The chain uses TRBV5-1 and TRBJ2-5; D is perhaps TRBD1 or TRBD2 (5 bases each). V was clipped by 3 bases and J by 1 base, with 13 bases between them. Looked up from germline, CDR1 is SGHRS and CDR2 is YFSETQ. The CDR3 totals 15 residues. The chain's CDR3 is CASSSVPGTQETQYF. CDR3 in DNA: TGCGCCAGCAGCTCGGTCCCAGGGACCCAAGAGACCCAGTACTTC.

This clonotype was seen a few times. The rearrangement joins TRBV13 to TRBJ2-2; a weak D match, TRBD2 (5 bases). Germline CDR1 reads PRHDT; CDR2 reads FYEKMQ (reference sequence). The CDR3 is 12 amino acids. Between the trimmed V and J ends, which lost 5 bases and 7 bases, there was a span of 8 bases. For the CDR3, the DNA is TGTGCCAGCAGCCGGGATCTCGGGGAGCTGTTTTTT. Protein product: CASSRDLGELFF.

This clonotype was detected many times. This sequence joins TRBV11-3 and TRBJ2-4, with TRBD1 identical over 9 bases. This CDR3 has 18 residues. The V and J ends lost 2 bases and 1 base, in that order; junction bases with no gene match: 9. Germline CDR1 and CDR2: SGHNT and YENEEA. The CDR3 protein is CASSLPRQGGSAKNIQYF. CDR3 DNA: TGTGCCAGCAGCTTACCCCGACAGGGGGGATCGGCCAAAAACATTCAGTACTTC. Using reference TRBV11-3 and TRBJ2-4 for the parts outside the CDR3, the full variable domain is EAGVVQSPRYKIIEKKQPVAFWCNPISGHNTLYWYLQNLGQGPELLIRYENEEAVDDSQLPKDRFSAERLKGVDSTLKIQPAELGDSAVYLCASSLPRQGGSAKNIQYFGAGTRLSVL.